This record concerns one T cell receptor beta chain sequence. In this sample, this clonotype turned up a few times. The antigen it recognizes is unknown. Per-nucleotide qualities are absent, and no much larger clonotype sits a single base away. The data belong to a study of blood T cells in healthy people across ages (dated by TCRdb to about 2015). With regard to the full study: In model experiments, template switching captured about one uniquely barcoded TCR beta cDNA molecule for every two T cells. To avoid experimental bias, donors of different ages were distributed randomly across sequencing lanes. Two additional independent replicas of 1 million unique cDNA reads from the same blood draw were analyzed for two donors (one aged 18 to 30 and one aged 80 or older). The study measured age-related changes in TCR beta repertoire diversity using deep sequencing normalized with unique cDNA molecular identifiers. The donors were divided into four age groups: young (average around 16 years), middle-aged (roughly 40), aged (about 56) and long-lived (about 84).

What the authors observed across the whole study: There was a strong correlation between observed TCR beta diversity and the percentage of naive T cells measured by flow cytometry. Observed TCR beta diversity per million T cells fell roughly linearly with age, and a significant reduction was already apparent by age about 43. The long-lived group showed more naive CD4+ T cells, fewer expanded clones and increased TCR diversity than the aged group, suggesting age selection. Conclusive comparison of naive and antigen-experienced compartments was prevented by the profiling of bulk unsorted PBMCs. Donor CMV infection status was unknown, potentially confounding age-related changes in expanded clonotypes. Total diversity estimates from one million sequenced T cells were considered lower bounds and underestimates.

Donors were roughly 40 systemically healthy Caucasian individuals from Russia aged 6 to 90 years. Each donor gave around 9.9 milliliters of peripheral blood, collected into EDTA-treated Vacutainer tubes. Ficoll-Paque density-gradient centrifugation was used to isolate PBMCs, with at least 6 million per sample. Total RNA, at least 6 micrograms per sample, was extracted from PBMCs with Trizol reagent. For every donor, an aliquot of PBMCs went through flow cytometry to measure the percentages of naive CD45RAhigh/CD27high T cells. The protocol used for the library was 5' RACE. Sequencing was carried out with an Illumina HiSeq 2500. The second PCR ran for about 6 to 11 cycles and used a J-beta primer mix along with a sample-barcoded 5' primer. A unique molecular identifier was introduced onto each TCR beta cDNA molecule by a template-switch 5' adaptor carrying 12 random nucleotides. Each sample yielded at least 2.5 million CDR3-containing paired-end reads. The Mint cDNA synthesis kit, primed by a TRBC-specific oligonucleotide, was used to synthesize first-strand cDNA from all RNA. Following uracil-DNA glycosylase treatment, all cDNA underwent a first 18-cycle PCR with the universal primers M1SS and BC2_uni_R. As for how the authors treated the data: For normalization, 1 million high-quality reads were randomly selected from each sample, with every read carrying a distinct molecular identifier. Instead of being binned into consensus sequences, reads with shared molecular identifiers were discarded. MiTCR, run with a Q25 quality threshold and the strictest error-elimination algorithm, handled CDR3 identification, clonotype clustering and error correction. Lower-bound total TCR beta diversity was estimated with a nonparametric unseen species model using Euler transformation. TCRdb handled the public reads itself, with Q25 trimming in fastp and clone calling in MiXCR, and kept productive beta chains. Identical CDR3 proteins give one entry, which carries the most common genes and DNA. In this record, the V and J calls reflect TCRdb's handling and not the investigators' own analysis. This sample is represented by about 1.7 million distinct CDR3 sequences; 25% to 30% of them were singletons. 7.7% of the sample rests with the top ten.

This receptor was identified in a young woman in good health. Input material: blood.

The CDR3: CASIPVGAHGYTF. The nucleotides read TGTGCCAGCATCCCAGTGGGGGCCCACGGCTACACCTTC. The sequence is built from TRBV6-5 and TRBJ1-2; 6 matching bases give a weak D call of TRBD1. Via the germline V gene, CDR1 is MNHEY and CDR2 SVGAGI. V loses 7 bases, J loses 8 bases, and the germline ends lie 17 bases apart. The CDR3 runs 13 residues from the cysteine to the phenylalanine. Only the CDR3 portion is preserved as DNA: 39 bases, with reading frame beginning at the first base.